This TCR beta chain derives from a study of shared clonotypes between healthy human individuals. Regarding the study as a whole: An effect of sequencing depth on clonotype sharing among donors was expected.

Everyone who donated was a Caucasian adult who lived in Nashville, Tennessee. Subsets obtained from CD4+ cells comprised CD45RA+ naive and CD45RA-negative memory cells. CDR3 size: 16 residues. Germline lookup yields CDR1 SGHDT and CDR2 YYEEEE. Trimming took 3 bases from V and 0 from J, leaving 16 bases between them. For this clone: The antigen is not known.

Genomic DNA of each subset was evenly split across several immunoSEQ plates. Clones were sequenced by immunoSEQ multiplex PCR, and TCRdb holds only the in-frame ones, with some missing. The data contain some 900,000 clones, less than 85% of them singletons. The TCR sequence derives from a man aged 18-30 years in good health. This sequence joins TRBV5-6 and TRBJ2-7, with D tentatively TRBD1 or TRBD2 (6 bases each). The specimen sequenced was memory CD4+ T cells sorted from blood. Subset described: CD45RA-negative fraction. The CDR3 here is CASSSWRGFSSYEQYF. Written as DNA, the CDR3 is TGTGCCAGCAGCTCTTGGAGGGGGTTTAGCTCCTACGAGCAGTACTTC.